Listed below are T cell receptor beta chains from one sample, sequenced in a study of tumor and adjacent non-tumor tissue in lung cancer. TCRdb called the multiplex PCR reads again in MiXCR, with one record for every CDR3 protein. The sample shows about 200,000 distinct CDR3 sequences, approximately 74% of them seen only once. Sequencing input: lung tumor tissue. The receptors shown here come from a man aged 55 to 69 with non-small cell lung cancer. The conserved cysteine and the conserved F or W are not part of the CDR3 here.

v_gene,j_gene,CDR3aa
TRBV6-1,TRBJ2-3,ALSAVAGGSDTQY
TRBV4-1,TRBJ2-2,ASNREARFPGELF
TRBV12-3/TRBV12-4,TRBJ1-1,AGSFEVRQGFAEAF
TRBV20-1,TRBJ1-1,SASSGAGTEAF
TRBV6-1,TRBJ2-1,ASSPGLAVVEQF
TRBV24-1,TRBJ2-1,ATSDHPSRGNNEQF
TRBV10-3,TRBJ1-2,AINDEGAYGYT
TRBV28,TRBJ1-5,ASSGRGGLSSYSNQPQH
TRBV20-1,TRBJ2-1,SVRGDRGYYEQF
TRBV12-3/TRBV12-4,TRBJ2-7,ASSLLRDSPTYERY
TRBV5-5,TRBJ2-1,AGSLILAGGWSYNEQF
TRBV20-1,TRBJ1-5,SARTGTTNQPLL
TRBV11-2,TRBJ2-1,ASRGTSGSLNEQF
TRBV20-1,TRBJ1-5,SAIAQTGINQPQH
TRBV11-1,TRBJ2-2,ACSFYGARSTGELF
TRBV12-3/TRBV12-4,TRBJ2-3,AITPASTNTQY
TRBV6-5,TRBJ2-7,ASSYLPSTSYEQY
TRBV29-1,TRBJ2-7,SVLAGGHEKY
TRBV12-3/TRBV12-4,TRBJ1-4,AISTGPKLF
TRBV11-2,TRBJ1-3,ASSSGQGGWDTIY
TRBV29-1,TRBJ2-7,SVQGLAGNCEQH
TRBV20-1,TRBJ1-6,STRDQLNSPLH
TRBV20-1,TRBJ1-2,SASPDRGLDGYT
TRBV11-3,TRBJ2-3,DSSLIPSVSTDTQY
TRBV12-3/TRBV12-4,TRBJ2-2,ASSVTGQPNTGELF
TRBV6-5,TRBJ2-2,ASSLRFERTGELF
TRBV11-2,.,ASSWGCGSNQPQY
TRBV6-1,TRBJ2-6,ASRRTGGETGANVLT
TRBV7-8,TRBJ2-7,ASSWFWGRATYEQY
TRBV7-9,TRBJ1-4,ASKEVGNEKLF
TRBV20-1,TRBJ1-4,GDGTGQDLSRPNEKLF
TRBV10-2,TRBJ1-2,ASGEGVSGYT
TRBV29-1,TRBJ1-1,SVGRRDRGFDTEAL
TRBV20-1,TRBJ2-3,SVPRDKSSDTQY
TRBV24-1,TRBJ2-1,ATSAWGGRVREQF
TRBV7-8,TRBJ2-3,ASRPAESTDTQY
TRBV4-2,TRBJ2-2,ASSQDGGINTGELF
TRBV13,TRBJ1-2,ASSLEQVSRRTIYGYT
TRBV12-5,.,ASGLVRVSGITDTQH
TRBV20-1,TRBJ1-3,SARDDTGGTIY
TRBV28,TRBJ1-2,ASTTGGGVNYGYT
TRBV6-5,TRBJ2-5,ASSYSGGIQGTQC
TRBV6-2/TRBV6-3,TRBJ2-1,ASSGRDIYNEQF
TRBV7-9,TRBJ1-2,ASSSAEDYGYT
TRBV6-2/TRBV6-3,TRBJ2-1,ASSYHSGALSSYNEQF
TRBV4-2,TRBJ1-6,ASSQDAGTGKGSPLH
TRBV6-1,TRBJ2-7,ASTKSRLPSYKQY
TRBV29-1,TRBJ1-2,SAKSGTEYGYT